This TCR beta chain was retrieved from a study of T cells in Graves' hyperthyroidism and ophthalmopathy. Study findings and constraints: Within blood appeared most thyroid clonotypes that had expanded above 0.001. Progression to ophthalmopathy was predicted a median of roughly 6.5 months early.

Amplified TCR beta CDR3 regions came from RNA transcripts. The HTBI primer set was used in a first-round RT-PCR of the TCR CDR3. TCRdb processed the multiplex PCR reads anew with MiXCR; each CDR3 protein has one entry. The sample comprises 500,000 to 750,000 distinct CDR3 sequences, around 14% of which are singletons, and around 7.5% rests with the top ten. This clonotype was seen a few times. Its antigen remains unknown. V was cut by 10 bases and J by 4 bases, with 14 bases left in between. Germline V gives CDR1 ENHRY, CDR2 SYGVKD. The CDR3 has 13 amino acids. Sequences were obtained from blood. This TCR derives from a woman younger than 45 with Graves' hyperthyroidism. This sequence joins TRBV10-3 and TRBJ1-5, with D unclear. CDR3 sequence (DNA): TGTGCCACCGGTGCTGTGGGAAATCAGCCCCAGCATTTT. It is translated as CATGAVGNQPQHF.